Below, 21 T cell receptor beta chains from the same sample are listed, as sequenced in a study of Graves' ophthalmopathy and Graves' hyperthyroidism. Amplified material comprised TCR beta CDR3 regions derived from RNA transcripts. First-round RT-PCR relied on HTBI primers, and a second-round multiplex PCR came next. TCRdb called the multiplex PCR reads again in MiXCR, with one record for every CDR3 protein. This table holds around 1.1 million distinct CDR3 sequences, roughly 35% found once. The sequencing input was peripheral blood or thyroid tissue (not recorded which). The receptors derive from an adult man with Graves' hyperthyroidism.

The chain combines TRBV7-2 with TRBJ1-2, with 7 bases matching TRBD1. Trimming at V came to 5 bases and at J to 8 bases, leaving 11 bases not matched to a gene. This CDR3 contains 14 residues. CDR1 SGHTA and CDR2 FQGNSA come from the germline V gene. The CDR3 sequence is CASSPGQAQWGYTF. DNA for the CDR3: TGTGCCAGCAGCCCTGGACAGGCGCAATGGGGCTACACCTTC.

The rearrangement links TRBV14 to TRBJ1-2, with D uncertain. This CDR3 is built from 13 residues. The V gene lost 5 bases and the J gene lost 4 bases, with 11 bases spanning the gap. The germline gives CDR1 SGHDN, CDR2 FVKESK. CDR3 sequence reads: CASSAGVGYGYTF. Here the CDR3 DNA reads TGTGCCAGCAGCGCAGGAGTTGGCTATGGCTACACCTTC.

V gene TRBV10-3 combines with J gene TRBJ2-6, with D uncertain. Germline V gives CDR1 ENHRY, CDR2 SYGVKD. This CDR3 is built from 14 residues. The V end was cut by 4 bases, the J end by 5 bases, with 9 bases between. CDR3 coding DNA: TGTGCCATCAGTGTATCCGACAGGGCCAACGTCCTGACTTTC. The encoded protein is CAISVSDRANVLTF.

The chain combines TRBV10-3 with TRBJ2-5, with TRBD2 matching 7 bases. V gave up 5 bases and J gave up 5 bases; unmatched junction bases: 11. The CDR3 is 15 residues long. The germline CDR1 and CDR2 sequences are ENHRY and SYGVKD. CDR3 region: CAISNLADFHETQYF. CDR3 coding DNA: TGTGCCATCAGTAACCTAGCGGACTTCCATGAGACCCAGTACTTC.

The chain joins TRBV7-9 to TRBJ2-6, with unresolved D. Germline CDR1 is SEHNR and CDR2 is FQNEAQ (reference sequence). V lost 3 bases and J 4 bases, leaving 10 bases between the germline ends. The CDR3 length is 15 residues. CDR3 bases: TGTGCCAGCAGCTTTGGGTCGACAGGGGCCAACGTCCTGACTTTC. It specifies CASSFGSTGANVLTF.

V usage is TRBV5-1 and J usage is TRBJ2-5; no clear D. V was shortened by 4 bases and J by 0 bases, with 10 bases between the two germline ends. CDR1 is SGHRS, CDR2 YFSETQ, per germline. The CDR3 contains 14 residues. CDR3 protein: CASSRRHYQETQYF. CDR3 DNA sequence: TGCGCCAGCAGCCGCCGACATTACCAAGAGACCCAGTACTTC.

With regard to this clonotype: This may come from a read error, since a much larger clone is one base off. CDR3: CASISKGQPQETQYF. Here the CDR3 DNA reads TGTGCCAGCATCTCGAAAGGACAGCCCCAAGAGACCCAGTACTTC. The chain combines TRBV7-6 with TRBJ2-5; a weak D match, TRBD1 (6 bases). The CDR3 has 15 amino acids. V was shortened by 7 bases and J by 1 base, with 16 bases between the two germline ends. In germline, CDR1 is SGHVS, CDR2 FNYEAQ.

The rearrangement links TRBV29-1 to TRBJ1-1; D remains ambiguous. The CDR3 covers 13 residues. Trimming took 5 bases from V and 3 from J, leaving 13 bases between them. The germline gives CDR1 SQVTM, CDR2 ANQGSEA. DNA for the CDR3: TGCAGCGTTAATGGAGCGGGAGACACTGAAGCTTTCTTT. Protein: CSVNGAGDTEAFF.

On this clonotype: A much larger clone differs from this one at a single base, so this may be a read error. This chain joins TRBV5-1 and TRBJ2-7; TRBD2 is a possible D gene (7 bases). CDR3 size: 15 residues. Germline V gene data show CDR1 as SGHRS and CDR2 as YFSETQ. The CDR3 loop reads CASGPGGVNYHEHYF. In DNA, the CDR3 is TGCGCCAGCGGGCCGGGGGGCGTCAACTACCACGAGCATTACTTC.

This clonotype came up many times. The CDR3 DNA reads TGTGCCAGCAGGTCCGGGACAGTTACCAACTATGGCTACACCTTC. Translation gives CASRSGTVTNYGYTF. This sequence joins TRBV2 and TRBJ1-2; 7 nucleotides match TRBD1. The germline V gene encodes CDR1 SNHLY and CDR2 FYNNEI. The V gene end was trimmed by 6 bases and the J gene end by 2 bases; junction bases not matched to a gene: 9. The CDR3 runs to 15 residues. The entire variable domain, with the rest obtained from reference TRBV2 and TRBJ1-2, is as follows: EPEVTQTPSHQVTQMGQEVILRCVPISNHLYFYWYRQILGQKVEFLVSFYNNEISEKSEIFDDQFSVERPDGSNFTLKIRSTKLEDSAMYFCASRSGTVTNYGYTFGSGTRLTVV.

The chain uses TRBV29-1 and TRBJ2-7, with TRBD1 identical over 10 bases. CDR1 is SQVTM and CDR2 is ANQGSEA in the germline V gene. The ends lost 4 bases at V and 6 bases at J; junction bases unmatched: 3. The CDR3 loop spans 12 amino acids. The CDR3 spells CSVVRDRGEQYF. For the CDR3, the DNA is TGCAGCGTTGTGCGGGACAGGGGCGAGCAGTACTTC.

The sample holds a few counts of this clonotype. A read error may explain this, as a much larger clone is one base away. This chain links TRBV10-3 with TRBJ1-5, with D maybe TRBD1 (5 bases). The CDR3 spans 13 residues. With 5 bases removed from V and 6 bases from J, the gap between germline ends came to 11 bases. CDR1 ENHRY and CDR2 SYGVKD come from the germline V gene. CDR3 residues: CAISLHGGQPQHF. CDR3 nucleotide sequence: TGTGCCATCAGTTTACATGGGGGTCAGCCCCAGCATTTT.

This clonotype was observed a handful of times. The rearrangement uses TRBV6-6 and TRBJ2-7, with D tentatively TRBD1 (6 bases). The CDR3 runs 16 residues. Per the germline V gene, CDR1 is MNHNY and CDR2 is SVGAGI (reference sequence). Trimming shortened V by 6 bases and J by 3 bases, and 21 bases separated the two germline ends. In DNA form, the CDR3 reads TGTGCCAGCAGCCCCGACAGGCCGCCAAGCCTCTACGAGCAGTACTTC. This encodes CASSPDRPPSLYEQYF.

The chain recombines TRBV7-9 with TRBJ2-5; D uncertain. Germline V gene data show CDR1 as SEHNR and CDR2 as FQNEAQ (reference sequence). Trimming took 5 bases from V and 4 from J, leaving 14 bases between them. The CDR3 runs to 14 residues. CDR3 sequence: CASSHLNILETQYF. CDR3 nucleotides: TGTGCCAGCAGCCACCTCAACATCTTAGAGACCCAGTACTTC.

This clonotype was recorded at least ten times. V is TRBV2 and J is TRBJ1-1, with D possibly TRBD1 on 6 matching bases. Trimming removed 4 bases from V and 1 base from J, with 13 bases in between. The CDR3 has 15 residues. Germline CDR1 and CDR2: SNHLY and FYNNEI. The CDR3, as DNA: TGTGCCAGCAGTGGAACAGGGTTTTCGAACACTGAAGCTTTCTTT. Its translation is CASSGTGFSNTEAFF.

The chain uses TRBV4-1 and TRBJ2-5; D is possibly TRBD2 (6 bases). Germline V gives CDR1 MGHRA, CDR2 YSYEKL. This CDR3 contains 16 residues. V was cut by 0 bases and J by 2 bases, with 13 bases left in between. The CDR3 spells CASSQDSPGTQETQYF. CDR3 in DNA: TGCGCCAGCAGCCAAGATTCTCCGGGGACTCAAGAGACCCAGTACTTC.

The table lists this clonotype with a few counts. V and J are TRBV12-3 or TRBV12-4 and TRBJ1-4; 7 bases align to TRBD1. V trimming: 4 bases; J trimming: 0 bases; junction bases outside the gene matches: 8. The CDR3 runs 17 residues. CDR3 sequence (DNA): TGTGCCAGCAGTTCATCACCTGGGACAGCAACTAATGAAAAACTGTTTTTT. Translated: CASSSSPGTATNEKLFF.

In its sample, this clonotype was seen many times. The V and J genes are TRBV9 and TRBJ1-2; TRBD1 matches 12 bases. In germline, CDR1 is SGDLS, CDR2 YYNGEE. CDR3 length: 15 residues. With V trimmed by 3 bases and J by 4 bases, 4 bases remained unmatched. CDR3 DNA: TGTGCCAGCAGCGAGGGGACAGGGGGCGGCTATGGCTACACCTTC. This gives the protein CASSEGTGGGYGYTF. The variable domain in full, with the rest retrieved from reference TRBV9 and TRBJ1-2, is DSGVTQTPKHLITATGQRVTLRCSPRSGDLSVYWYQQSLDQGLQFLIQYYNGEERAKGNILERFSAQQFPDLHSELNLSSLELGDSALYFCASSEGTGGGYGYTFGSGTRLTVV.

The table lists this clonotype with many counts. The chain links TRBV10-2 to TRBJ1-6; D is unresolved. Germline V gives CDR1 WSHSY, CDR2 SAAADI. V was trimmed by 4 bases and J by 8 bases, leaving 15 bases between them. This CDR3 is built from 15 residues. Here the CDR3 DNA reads TGCGCCAGCAGTGGAATAGGGTCCTCGGATTCACCCCTCCACTTT. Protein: CASSGIGSSDSPLHF.

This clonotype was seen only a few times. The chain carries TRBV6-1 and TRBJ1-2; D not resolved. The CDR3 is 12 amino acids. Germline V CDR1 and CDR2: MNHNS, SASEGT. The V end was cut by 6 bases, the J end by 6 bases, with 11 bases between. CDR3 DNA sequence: TGTGCCAGCAGGGGAGTCGGGGATGGCTACACCTTC. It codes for CASRGVGDGYTF.

The CDR3 sequence is CASSPSTGLGYTF. In DNA, the CDR3 is TGTGCCAGCAGTCCCTCTACAGGGCTTGGCTACACCTTC. The chain combines TRBV12-3 or TRBV12-4 with TRBJ1-2, with D perhaps TRBD1 (6 bases). Trimming pared 5 bases from V and 7 bases from J, leaving 14 bases between. The CDR3 has 13 residues.